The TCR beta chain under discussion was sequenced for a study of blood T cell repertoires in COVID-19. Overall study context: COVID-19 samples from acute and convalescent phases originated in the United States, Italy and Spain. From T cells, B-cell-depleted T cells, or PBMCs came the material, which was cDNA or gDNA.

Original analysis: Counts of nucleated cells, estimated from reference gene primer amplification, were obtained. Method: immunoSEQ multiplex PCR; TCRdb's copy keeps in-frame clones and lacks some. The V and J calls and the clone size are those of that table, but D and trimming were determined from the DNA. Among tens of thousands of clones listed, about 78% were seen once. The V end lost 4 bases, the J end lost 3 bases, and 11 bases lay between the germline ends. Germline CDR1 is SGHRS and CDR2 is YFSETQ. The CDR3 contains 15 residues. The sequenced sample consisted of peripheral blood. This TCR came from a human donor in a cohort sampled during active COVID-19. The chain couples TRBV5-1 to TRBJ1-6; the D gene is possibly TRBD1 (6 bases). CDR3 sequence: CASSVGQFYNSPLHF. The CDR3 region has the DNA TGCGCCAGCAGCGTCGGACAGTTCTATAATTCACCCCTCCACTTT. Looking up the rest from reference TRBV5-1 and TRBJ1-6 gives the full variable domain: KAGVTQTPRYLIKTRGQQVTLSCSPISGHRSVSWYQQTPGQGLQFLFEYFSETQRNKGNFPGRFSGRQFSNSRSEMNVSTLELGDSALYLCASSVGQFYNSPLHFGNGTRLTVT.